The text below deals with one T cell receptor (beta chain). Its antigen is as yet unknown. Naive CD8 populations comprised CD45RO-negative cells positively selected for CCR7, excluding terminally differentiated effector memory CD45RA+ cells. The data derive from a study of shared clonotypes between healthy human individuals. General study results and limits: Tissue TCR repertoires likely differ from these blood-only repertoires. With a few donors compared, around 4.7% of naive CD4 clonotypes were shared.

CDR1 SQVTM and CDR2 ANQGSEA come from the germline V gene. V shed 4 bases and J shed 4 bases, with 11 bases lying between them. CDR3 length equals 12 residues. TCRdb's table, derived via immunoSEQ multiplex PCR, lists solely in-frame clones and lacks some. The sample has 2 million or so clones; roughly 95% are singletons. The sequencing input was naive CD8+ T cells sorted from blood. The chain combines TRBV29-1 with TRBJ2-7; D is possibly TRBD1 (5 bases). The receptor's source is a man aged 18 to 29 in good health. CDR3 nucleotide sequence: TGCAGCGTTGGAATACAGGATTACGAGCAGTACTTC. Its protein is CSVGIQDYEQYF.